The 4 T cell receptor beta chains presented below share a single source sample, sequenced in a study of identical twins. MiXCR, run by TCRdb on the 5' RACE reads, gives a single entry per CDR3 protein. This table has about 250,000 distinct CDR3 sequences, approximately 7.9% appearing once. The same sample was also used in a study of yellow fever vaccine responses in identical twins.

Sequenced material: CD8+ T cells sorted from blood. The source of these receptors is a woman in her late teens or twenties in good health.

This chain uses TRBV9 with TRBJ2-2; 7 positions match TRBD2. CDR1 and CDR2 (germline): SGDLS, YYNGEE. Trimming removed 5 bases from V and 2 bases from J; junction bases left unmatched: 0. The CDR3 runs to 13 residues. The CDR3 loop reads CASRAGNTGELFF. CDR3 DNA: TGTGCCAGCAGAGCGGGAAACACCGGGGAGCTGTTTTTT.

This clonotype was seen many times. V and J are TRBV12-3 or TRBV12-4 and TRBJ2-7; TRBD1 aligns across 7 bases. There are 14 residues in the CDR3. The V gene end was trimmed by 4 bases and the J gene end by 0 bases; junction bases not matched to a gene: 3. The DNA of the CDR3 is TGTGCCAGCAGTTCCAGGGACAGCTCCTACGAGCAGTACTTC. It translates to CASSSRDSSYEQYF.

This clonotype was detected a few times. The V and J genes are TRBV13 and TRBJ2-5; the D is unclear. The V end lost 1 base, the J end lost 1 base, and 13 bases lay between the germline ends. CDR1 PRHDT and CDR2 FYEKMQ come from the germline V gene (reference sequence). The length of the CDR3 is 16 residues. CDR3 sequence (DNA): TGTGCCAGCAGCTTAGAGGCCTCCGGGTTCCAAGAGACCCAGTACTTC. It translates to CASSLEASGFQETQYF.

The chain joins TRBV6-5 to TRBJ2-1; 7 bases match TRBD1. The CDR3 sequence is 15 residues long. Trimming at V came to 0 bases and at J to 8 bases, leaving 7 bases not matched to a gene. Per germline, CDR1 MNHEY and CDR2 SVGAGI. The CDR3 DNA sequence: TGTGCCAGCAGTTACTCGACAGGGTTTCGTCATGAGCAGTTCTTC. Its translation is CASSYSTGFRHEQFF.